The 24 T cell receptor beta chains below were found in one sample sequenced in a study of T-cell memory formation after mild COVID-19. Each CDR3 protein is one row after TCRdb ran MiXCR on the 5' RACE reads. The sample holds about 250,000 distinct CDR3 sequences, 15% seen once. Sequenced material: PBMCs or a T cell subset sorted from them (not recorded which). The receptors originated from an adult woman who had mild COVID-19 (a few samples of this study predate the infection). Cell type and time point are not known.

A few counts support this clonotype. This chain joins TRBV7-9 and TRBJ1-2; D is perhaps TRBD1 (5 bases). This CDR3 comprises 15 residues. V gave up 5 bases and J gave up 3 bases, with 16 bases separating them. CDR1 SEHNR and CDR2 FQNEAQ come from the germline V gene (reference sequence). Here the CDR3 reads CASSPRGRDDYGYTF. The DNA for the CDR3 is TGTGCCAGCAGCCCTCGTGGCAGGGATGACTATGGCTACACCTTC.

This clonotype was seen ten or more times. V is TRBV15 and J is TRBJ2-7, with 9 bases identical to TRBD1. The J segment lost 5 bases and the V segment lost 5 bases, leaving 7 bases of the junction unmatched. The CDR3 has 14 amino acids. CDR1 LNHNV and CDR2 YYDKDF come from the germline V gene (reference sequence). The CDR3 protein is CATSPTGGRDEQYF. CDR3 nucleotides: TGTGCCACCAGCCCCACAGGGGGCCGGGACGAGCAGTACTTC.

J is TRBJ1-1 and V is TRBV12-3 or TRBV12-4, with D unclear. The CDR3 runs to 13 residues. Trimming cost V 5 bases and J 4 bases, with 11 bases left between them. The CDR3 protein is CASSLTAGTEAFF. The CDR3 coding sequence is TGTGCCAGCAGTCTAACAGCAGGCACTGAAGCTTTCTTT.

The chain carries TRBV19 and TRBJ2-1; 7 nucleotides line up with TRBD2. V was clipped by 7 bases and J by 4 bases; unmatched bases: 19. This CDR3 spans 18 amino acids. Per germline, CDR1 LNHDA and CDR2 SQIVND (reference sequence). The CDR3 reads CASTAGRRLGGKYNEQFF. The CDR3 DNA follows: TGTGCCAGTACCGCTGGGAGGCGCCTGGGGGGGAAATACAATGAGCAGTTCTTC.

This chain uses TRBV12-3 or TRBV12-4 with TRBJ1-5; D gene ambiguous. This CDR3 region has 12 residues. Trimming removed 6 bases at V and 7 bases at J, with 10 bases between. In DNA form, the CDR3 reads TGTGCCAGCAGAGGGTATCGGCAGCCCCAGCATTTT. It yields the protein CASRGYRQPQHF.

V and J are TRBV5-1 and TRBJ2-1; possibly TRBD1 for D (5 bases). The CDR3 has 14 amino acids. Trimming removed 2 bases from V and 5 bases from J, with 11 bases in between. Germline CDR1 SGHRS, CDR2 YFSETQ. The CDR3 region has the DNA TGCGCCAGCAGCTTAGGGGCCTTAAACAATGAGCAGTTCTTC. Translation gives CASSLGALNNEQFF.

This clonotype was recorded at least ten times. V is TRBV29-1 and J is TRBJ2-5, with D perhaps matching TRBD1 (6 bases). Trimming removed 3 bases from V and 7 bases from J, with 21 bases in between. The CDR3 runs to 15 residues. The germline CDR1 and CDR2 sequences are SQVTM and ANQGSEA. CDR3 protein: CSVDTGQLTMGTQYF. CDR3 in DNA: TGCAGCGTTGACACCGGACAGCTAACAATGGGGACCCAGTACTTC.

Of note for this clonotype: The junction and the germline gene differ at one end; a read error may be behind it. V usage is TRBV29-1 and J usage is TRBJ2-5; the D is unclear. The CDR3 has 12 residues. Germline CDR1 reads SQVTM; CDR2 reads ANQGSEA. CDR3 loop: CSVAQTQETKYF. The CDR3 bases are TGCAGCGTTGCCCAGACACAAGAGACCAAGTACTTC. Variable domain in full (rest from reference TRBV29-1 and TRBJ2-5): SAVISQKPSRDICQRGTSLTIQCQVDSQVTMMFWYRQQPGQSLTLIATANQGSEATYESGFVIDKFPISRPNLTFSTLTVSNMSPEDSSIYLCSVAQTQETKYFGPGTRLLVL.

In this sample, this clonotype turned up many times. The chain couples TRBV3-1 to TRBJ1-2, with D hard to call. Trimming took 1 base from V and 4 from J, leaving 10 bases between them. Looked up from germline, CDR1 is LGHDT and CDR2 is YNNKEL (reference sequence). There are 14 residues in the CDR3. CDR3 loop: CASSQGPAGYGYTF. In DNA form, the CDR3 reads TGTGCCAGCAGCCAAGGACCCGCTGGCTATGGCTACACCTTC.

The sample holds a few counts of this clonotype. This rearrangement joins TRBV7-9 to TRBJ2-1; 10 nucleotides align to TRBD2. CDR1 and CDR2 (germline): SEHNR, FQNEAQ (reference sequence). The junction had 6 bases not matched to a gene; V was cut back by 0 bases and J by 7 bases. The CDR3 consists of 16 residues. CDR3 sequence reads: CASSLALTSGRNEQFF. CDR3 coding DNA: TGTGCCAGCAGCTTAGCCCTGACTAGCGGGCGTAATGAGCAGTTCTTC.

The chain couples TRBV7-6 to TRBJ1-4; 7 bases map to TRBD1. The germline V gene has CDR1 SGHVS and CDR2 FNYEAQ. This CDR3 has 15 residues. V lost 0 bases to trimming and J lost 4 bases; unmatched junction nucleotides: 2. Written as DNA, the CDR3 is TGTGCCAGCAGCTTAGCGACAGGGAGTAATGAAAAACTGTTTTTT. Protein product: CASSLATGSNEKLFF.

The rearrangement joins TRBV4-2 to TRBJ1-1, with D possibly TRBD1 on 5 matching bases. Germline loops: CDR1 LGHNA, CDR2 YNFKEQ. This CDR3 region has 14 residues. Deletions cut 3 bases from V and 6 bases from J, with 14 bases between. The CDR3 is CASSHRVEWAEAFF. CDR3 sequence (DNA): TGTGCCAGCAGCCACAGGGTTGAATGGGCTGAAGCTTTCTTT.

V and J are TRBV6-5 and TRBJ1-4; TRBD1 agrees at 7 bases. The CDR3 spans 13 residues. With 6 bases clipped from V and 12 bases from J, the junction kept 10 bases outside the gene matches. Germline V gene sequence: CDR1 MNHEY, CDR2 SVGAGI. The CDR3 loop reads CASRDRAWGELFF. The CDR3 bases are TGTGCCAGCAGAGACAGGGCCTGGGGGGAACTGTTTTTT.

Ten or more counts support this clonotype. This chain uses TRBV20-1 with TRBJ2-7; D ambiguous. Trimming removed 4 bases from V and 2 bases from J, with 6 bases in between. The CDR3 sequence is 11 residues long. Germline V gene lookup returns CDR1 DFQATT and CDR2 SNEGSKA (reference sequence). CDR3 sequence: CSATSAYEQYF. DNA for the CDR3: TGCAGTGCTACCAGTGCCTACGAGCAGTACTTC.

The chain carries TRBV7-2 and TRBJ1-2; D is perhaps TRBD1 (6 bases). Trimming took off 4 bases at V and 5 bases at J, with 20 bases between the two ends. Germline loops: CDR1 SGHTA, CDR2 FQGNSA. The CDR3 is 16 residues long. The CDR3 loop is CASSYRHDLRGYGYTF. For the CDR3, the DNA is TGTGCCAGCAGCTACAGACACGATCTTAGGGGGTATGGCTACACCTTC.

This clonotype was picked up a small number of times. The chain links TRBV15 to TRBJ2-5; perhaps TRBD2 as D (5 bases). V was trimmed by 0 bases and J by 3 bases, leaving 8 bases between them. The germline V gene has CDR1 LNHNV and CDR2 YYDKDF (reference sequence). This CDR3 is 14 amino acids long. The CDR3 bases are TGTGCCACCAGCAGAGACCGGGGAGAAGAGACCCAGTACTTC. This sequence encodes CATSRDRGEETQYF.

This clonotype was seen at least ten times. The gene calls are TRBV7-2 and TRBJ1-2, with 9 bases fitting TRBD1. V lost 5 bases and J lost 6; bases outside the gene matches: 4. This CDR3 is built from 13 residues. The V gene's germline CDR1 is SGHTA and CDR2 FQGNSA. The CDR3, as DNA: TGTGCCAGCAGCATCCGGGACAGGGATGGCTACACCTTC. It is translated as CASSIRDRDGYTF.

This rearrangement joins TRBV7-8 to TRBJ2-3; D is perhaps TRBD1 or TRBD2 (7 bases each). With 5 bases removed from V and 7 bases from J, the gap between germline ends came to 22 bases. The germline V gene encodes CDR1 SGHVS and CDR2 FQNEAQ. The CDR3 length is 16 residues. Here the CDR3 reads CASSQLARGGSYTQYF. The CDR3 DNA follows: TGTGCCAGCAGCCAATTGGCCAGGGGGGGCTCATATACGCAGTATTTT.

The CDR3 reads CASSWRQGDTQYF. The CDR3 nucleotides are TGTGCCAGCAGTTGGCGTCAAGGTGATACGCAGTATTTT. The chain links TRBV6-2 or TRBV6-3 to TRBJ2-3; D remains unclear. Germline-derived CDR1 and CDR2 are MNHEY and SVGEGT. The CDR3 covers 13 residues. V dropped 4 bases and J dropped 6 bases, with 11 bases sitting between them.

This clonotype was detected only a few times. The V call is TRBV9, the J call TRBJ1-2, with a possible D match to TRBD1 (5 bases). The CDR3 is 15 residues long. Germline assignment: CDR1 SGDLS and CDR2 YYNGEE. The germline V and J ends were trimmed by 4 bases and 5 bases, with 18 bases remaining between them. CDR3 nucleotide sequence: TGTGCCAGCAGCAAGACAGCCCCAATGGCGTATGGCTACACCTTC. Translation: CASSKTAPMAYGYTF.

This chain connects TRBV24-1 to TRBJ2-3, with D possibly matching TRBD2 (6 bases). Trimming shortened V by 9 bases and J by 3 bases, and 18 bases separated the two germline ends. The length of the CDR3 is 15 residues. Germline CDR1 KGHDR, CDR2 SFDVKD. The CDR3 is CATDSGGAGTDTQYF. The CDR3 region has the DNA TGTGCCACCGACTCCGGGGGAGCGGGTACAGATACGCAGTATTTT.

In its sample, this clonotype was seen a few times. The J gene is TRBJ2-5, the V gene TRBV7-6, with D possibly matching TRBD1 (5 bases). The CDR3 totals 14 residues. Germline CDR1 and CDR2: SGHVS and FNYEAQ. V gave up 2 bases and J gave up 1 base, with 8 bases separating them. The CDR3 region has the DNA TGTGCCAGCAGCTTACAGGGTATCCAAGAGACCCAGTACTTC. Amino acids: CASSLQGIQETQYF.

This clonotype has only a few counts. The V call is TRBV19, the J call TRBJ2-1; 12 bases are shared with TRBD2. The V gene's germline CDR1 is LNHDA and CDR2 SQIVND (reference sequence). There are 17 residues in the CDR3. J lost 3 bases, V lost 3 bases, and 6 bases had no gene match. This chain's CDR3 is CASSIVTSGRYYNEQFF. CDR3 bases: TGTGCCAGTAGTATCGTCACTAGCGGGAGGTACTACAATGAGCAGTTCTTC.

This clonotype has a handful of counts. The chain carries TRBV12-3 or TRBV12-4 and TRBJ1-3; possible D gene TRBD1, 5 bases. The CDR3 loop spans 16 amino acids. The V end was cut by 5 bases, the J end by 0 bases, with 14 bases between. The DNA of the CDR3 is TGTGCCAGCAGTCCCTGGGGCGGGGCCTCTGGAAACACCATATATTTT. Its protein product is CASSPWGGASGNTIYF.